This T cell receptor (beta chain) was sequenced in a study of OX40 agonist ivuxolimab in advanced cancers. V was cut by 0 bases and J by 0 bases, with 15 bases left in between. Germline CDR1 and CDR2: LNHDA and SQIVND (reference sequence). CDR3 length: 18 residues. TCRdb's table, derived via immunoSEQ multiplex PCR, lists solely in-frame clones and lacks some. This table has about 90,000 clones, about nine tenths appearing once. The TCR was taken from an adult with an advanced solid tumor such as melanoma, head and neck, liver or kidney cancer. J is TRBJ1-5 and V is TRBV19, with a weak D call TRBD1 (6 bases). Sequencing was performed on CD4+ or CD8+ T cells sorted from blood, taken in a trial of the OX40 agonist ivuxolimab. This CDR3 reads CASSIDQGTEYSNQPQHF. CDR3 coding DNA: TGTGCCAGTAGTATAGACCAGGGGACGGAGTATAGCAATCAGCCCCAGCATTTT.